These 24 T cell receptor beta chains originate from one sample sequenced in a study of Tregs in tolerant kidney transplant recipients. Repertoires were generated with immunoSEQ multiplex PCR, while TCRdb's copy carries only in-frame clones and drops some. The table includes 15,000 to 20,000 clones, 65% to 90% detected once. Sequencing used Tregs from blood. All receptors come from a human donor in good health.

This clone was found a few times. The chain has TRBV6-5 and TRBJ2-3, with 9 bases fitting TRBD2. With V trimmed by 8 bases and J by 5 bases, 5 bases remained unmatched. The CDR3 covers 13 residues. Germline CDR1 reads MNHEY; CDR2 reads SVGAGI. The CDR3 reads CASGRGGRDTQYF. As DNA, the CDR3 is TGTGCCAGCGGGCGGGGGGGCCGAGATACGCAGTATTTT.

V usage is TRBV11-3 and J usage is TRBJ2-7; D is perhaps TRBD2 (6 bases). This CDR3 region has 15 residues. Germline CDR1 and CDR2: SGHNT and YENEEA. V was shortened by 0 bases and J by 4 bases, with 13 bases between the two germline ends. DNA of the CDR3: TGTGCCAGCAGCTTAGAATCGGGAGTCAGTTACGAGCAGTACTTC. Encoded protein: CASSLESGVSYEQYF.

This clone was detected only a few times. The chain recombines TRBV25-1 with TRBJ1-2; D remains ambiguous. Germline CDR1 reads MGHDK; CDR2 reads SYGVNS. V lost 7 bases and J 5 bases, leaving 11 bases between the germline ends. The CDR3 totals 12 residues. The CDR3 is CASTSSLYGYTF. The CDR3 bases are TGTGCCAGCACCTCAAGTTTGTATGGCTACACCTTC.

The chain carries TRBV5-6 and TRBJ1-2; unclear D gene. Trimming took 0 bases from V and 2 from J, leaving 14 bases between them. From germline, CDR1 is SGHDT and CDR2 YYEEEE. The CDR3 loop spans 16 amino acids. The CDR3 nucleotides read TGTGCCAGCAGCTTGGTGTCAGGCAGACGCAACTATGGCTACACCTTC. Protein: CASSLVSGRRNYGYTF.

V gene TRBV25-1 combines with J gene TRBJ1-2; TRBD1 might be the D (6 bases). Trimming stripped 6 bases from V and 2 bases from J, with 10 bases between. Per germline, CDR1 MGHDK and CDR2 SYGVNS. The CDR3 spans 13 residues. The chain's CDR3 is CASREGENYGYTF. In DNA form, the CDR3 reads TGTGCCAGCAGGGAGGGGGAGAACTATGGCTACACCTTC.

This chain joins TRBV11-2 and TRBJ1-6, with D perhaps matching TRBD1 (5 bases). The CDR3 has 16 residues. V was pared by 3 bases and J by 2 bases, with 11 bases between. Germline V gene data show CDR1 as SGHAT and CDR2 as FQNNGV. CDR3 nucleotide sequence: TGTGCCAGCAGCTTCCCCGGGACCGCCTATAATTCACCCCTCCACTTT. The encoded protein is CASSFPGTAYNSPLHF. Full variable domain (rest looked up from reference TRBV11-2 and TRBJ1-6): EAGVAQSPRYKIIEKRQSVAFWCNPISGHATLYWYQQILGQGPKLLIQFQNNGVVDDSQLPKDRFSAERLKGVDSTLKIQPAKLEDSAVYLCASSFPGTAYNSPLHFGNGTRLTVT.

The rearrangement links TRBV9 to TRBJ1-2; D unclear. V gave up 0 bases and J gave up 8 bases, with 17 bases separating them. The CDR3 contains 15 residues. CDR1 and CDR2 (germline): SGDLS, YYNGEE. The CDR3 coding sequence is TGTGCCAGCAGCGTAGTCCGAGGAGTCAAAGAGGGCTACACCTTC. Translating it yields CASSVVRGVKEGYTF.

The chain recombines TRBV12-5 with TRBJ1-1; perhaps TRBD1 as D (6 bases). CDR1 is LGHNT and CDR2 is FRNRAP in the germline V gene. The length of the CDR3 is 17 residues. V gave up 4 bases and J gave up 0 bases, with 18 bases separating them. The CDR3, as DNA: TGTGCTAGTGGTTCCATCCACGGGAGGGGGTTGAACACTGAAGCTTTCTTT. Translation gives CASGSIHGRGLNTEAFF.

V and J are TRBV18 and TRBJ2-3; 10 bases are a match to TRBD2. The length of the CDR3 is 15 residues. CDR1 KGHSH and CDR2 LQKENI come from the germline V gene. V gave up 2 bases and J gave up 6 bases; unmatched junction bases: 5. CDR3 in DNA: TGTGCCAGCTCACCAGCTAGCGGGAGTGTGGATACGCAGTATTTT. Translating it yields CASSPASGSVDTQYF.

The chain is built from TRBV5-6 and TRBJ2-1; the D is unclear. This CDR3 is built from 13 residues. V was trimmed by 0 bases and J by 7 bases, leaving 8 bases between them. Germline CDR1 SGHDT, CDR2 YYEEEE. The chain's CDR3 is CASSLAFLNEQFF. DNA for the CDR3: TGTGCCAGCAGCTTGGCCTTTTTAAATGAGCAGTTCTTC.

This chain connects TRBV27 to TRBJ1-6; tentatively, D is TRBD1 (6 bases). Trimming stripped 5 bases from V and 3 bases from J, with 17 bases between. This CDR3 has 17 amino acids. Looked up from germline, CDR1 is MNHEY and CDR2 is SMNVEV (reference sequence). The CDR3 region has the DNA TGTGCCAGCAGTAAGACAGGTCCTACTAACTATAATTCACCCCTCCACTTT. Translation: CASSKTGPTNYNSPLHF.

J is TRBJ2-5 and V is TRBV7-2; TRBD1 matches at 9 bases. The ends lost 5 bases at V and 5 bases at J; junction bases unmatched: 12. The CDR3 runs to 16 residues. Germline CDR1 reads SGHTA; CDR2 reads FQGNSA. This CDR3 reads CASSPPGQGPGETQYF. CDR3 coding DNA: TGTGCCAGCAGCCCCCCCGGACAGGGGCCGGGGGAGACCCAGTACTTC.

This clone is termed medium-sized. The chain combines TRBV18 with TRBJ2-5; 8 bases align to TRBD1. The trim removed 4 bases at V and 4 bases at J, leaving 14 bases unmatched. Looked up from germline, CDR1 is KGHSH and CDR2 is LQKENI. This CDR3 is built from 17 residues. The chain's CDR3 is CASSQGRQGSGGETQYF. The CDR3 DNA reads as TGTGCCAGCTCACAAGGGCGACAGGGGAGTGGTGGAGAGACCCAGTACTTC.

The chain carries TRBV7-9 and TRBJ2-1; D gene unclear. The length of the CDR3 is 13 residues. Trimming removed 3 bases at V and 7 bases at J, with 10 bases between. CDR1 is SEHNR and CDR2 is FQNEAQ in the germline V gene (reference sequence). The CDR3 loop is CASSFPVANEQFF. The CDR3 bases are TGTGCCAGCAGCTTCCCCGTGGCGAATGAGCAGTTCTTC.

This clone has more than one count but fewer than ten. The chain combines TRBV7-9 with TRBJ1-2; D might be TRBD1 (6 bases). V lost 1 base to trimming and J lost 9 bases, with 9 bases between them. The CDR3 is made up of 12 amino acids. The germline V gene has CDR1 SEHNR and CDR2 FQNEAQ (reference sequence). The CDR3 DNA is TGTGCCAGCAGCTTAGTCGGGGGGCGCTACACCTTC. It codes for CASSLVGGRYTF.

The V gene is TRBV19, the J gene TRBJ1-2; D remains unclear. V was pared by 5 bases and J by 4 bases, with 14 bases between. The germline CDR1 and CDR2 sequences are LNHDA and SQIVND (reference sequence). CDR3 size: 14 residues. The CDR3 reads CASSLRPVSYGYTF. In DNA form, the CDR3 reads TGTGCCAGTAGTCTTCGTCCAGTTTCCTATGGCTACACCTTC.

The J gene is TRBJ1-2, the V gene TRBV5-8; no definite D call. The CDR3 runs to 12 residues. Per the germline V gene, CDR1 is SGHTS and CDR2 is YDEGEE. Trimming cost V 4 bases and J 5 bases, with 9 bases left between them. CDR3 bases: TGTGCCAGCAGCCCGCCCTATTATGGCTACACCTTC. It encodes CASSPPYYGYTF.

The chain is built from TRBV4-1 and TRBJ2-3, with 9 bases that match TRBD1. Germline CDR1 and CDR2: MGHRA and YSYEKL. The CDR3 loop spans 14 amino acids. The junction had 7 bases not matched to a gene; V was cut back by 6 bases and J by 6 bases. CDR3 loop: CASSAPTGGDTQYF. The DNA for the CDR3 is TGCGCCAGCAGTGCCCCGACAGGGGGTGATACGCAGTATTTT.

To note about this clone: This same CDR3 is encoded by further DNA sequences in the sample. The J gene is TRBJ1-4, the V gene TRBV30; D ambiguous. In germline, CDR1 is GTSNPN, CDR2 SVGIG (reference sequence). The CDR3 is made up of 13 amino acids. V was pared by 2 bases and J by 5 bases, with 9 bases between. CDR3 protein: CAWSLTVNEKLFF. The CDR3 coding sequence is TGTGCCTGGAGTCTTACGGTCAATGAAAAACTGTTTTTT. Full variable domain (rest looked up from reference TRBV30 and TRBJ1-4): SQTIHQWPATLVQPVGSPLSLECTVEGTSNPNLYWYRQAAGRGLQLLFYSVGIGQISSEVPQNLSASRPQDRQFILSSKKLLLSDSGFYLCAWSLTVNEKLFFGSGTQLSVL.

The DNA of the CDR3 is TGCAGCGCCCGAAGTAGGACTGGGGATGGGAACACCATATATTTT. Its translation: CSARSRTGDGNTIYF. The chain employs TRBV29-1 and TRBJ1-3; D uncertain. CDR3 length equals 15 residues. Germline CDR1 is SQVTM and CDR2 is ANQGSEA. Between the trimmed V and J ends, which lost 7 bases and 7 bases, there was a span of 23 bases.

This chain links TRBV14 with TRBJ1-3; perhaps TRBD1 as D (6 bases). The CDR3 length is 14 residues. V lost 3 bases to trimming and J lost 5 bases, with 11 bases between them. Germline assignment: CDR1 SGHDN and CDR2 FVKESK. The CDR3 sequence is CASSHQGIRNTIYF. As DNA, the CDR3 is TGTGCCAGCAGCCACCAGGGGATTCGAAACACCATATATTTT.

The chain is built from TRBV6-6 and TRBJ2-2; 7 bases match TRBD2. The CDR3 runs 13 residues. The V and J ends lost 6 bases and 4 bases, in that order; junction bases with no gene match: 2. The germline V gene encodes CDR1 MNHNY and CDR2 SVGAGI (reference sequence). CDR3 DNA sequence: TGTGCCAGCAGGGGCGGGGGCACCGGGGAGCTGTTTTTT. It specifies CASRGGGTGELFF.

This sequence joins TRBV18 and TRBJ2-5; D possibly uses TRBD1 or TRBD2 (5 bases each). CDR1 KGHSH and CDR2 LQKENI come from the germline V gene. V shed 3 bases and J shed 4 bases, with 12 bases lying between them. The CDR3 is 14 amino acids. CDR3 DNA sequence: TGTGCCAGCTCACCGAGGGGCGGCGGAGAGACCCAGTACTTC. The encoded protein is CASSPRGGGETQYF. Variable domain in full (rest from reference TRBV18 and TRBJ2-5): NAGVMQNPRHLVRRRGQEARLRCSPMKGHSHVYWYRQLPEEGLKFMVYLQKENIIDESGMPKERFSAEFPKEGPSILRIQQVVRGDSAAYFCASSPRGGGETQYFGPGTRLLVL.

The J gene is TRBJ1-1, the V gene TRBV6-1, with D possibly matching TRBD1 (6 bases). The CDR3 is made up of 15 amino acids. Germline V gene data show CDR1 as MNHNS and CDR2 as SASEGT. Trimming left V 4 bases short and J 3 bases short, with 15 bases between. CDR3 sequence reads: CASSAQTGLHTEAFF. CDR3 nucleotide sequence: TGTGCCAGCAGTGCACAGACAGGTTTACACACTGAAGCTTTCTTT.